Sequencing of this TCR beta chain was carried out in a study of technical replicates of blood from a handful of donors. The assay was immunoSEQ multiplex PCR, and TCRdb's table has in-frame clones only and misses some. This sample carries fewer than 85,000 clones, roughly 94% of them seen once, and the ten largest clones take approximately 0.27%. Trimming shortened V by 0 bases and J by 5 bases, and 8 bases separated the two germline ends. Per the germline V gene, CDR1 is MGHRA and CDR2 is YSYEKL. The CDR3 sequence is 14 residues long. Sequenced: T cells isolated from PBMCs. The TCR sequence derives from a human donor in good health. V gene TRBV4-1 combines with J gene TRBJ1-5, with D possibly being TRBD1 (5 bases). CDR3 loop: CASSQEGGDQPQHF. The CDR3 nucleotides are TGCGCCAGCAGCCAAGAGGGGGGGGATCAGCCCCAGCATTTT.